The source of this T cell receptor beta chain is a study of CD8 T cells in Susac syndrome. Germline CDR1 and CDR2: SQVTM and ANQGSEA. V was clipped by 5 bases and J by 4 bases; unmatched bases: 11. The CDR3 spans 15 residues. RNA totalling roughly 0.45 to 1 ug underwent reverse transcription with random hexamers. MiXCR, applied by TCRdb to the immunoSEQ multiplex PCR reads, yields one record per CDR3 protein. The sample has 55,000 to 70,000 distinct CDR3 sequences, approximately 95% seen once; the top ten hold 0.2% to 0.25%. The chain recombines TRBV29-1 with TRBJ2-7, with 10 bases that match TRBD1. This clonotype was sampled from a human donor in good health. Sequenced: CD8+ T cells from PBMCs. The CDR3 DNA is TGCAGCGTTTATTTATCTGACAGGGGGCCTTACGAGCAGTACTTC. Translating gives CSVYLSDRGPYEQYF.